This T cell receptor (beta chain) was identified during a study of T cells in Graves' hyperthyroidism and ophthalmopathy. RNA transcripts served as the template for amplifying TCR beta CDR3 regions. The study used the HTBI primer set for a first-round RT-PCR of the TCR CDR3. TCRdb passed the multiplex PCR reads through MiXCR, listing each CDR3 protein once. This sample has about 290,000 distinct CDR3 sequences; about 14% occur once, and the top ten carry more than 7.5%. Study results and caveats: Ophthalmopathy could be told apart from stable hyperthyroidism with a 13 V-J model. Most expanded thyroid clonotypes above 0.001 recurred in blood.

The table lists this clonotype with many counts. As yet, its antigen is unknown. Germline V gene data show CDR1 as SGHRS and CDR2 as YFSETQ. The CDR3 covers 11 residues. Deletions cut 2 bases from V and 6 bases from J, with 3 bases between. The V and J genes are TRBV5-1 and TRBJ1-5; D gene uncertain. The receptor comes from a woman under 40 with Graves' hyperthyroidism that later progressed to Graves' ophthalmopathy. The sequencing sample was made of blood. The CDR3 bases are TGCGCCAGCAGCTTTTCTCAGCCCCAGCATTTT. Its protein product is CASSFSQPQHF.